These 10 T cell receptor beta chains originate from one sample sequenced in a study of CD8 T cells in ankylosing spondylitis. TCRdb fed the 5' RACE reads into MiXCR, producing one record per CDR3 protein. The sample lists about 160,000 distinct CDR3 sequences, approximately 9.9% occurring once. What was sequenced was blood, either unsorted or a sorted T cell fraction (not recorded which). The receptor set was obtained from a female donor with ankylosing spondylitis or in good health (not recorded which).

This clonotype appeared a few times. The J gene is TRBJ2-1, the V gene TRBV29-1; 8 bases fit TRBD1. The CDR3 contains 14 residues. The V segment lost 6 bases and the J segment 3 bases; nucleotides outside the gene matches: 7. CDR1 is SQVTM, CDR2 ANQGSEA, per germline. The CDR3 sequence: CSVDPTGVYNEQFF. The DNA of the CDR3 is TGCAGCGTAGACCCGACAGGGGTCTACAATGAGCAGTTCTTC.

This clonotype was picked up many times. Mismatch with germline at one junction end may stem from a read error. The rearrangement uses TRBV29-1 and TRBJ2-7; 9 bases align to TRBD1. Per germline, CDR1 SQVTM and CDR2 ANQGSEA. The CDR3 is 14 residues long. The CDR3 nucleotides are TGCAGCGTGGAAGGACAGGGGACCAACTACGAGCAGTACTTC. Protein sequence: CSVEGQGTNYEQYF.

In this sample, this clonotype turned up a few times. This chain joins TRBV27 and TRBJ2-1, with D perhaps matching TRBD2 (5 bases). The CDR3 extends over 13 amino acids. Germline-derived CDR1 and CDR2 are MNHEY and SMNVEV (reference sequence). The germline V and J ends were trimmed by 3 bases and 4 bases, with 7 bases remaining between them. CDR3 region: CASSLPGYNEQFF. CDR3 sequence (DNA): TGTGCCAGCAGTTTGCCGGGGTACAATGAGCAGTTCTTC.

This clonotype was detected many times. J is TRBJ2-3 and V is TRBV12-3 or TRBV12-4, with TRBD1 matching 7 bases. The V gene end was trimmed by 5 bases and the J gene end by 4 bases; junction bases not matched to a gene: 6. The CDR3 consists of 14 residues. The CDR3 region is CASSPDRVPDTQYF. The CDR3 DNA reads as TGTGCCAGCAGTCCCGACAGGGTTCCAGATACGCAGTATTTT.

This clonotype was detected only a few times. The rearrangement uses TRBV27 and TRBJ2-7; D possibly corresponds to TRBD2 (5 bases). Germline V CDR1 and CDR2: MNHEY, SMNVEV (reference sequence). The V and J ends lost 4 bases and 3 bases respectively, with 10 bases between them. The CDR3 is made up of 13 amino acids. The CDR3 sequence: CASSYGVGYEQYF. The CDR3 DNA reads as TGTGCCAGCAGTTACGGGGTAGGCTACGAGCAGTACTTC.

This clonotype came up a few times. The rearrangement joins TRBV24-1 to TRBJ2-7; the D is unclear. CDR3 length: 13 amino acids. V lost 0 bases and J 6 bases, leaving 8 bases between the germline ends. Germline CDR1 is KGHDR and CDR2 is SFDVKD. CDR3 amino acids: CATSDLDASEQYF. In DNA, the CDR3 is TGTGCCACCAGTGATTTGGACGCAAGCGAGCAGTACTTC.

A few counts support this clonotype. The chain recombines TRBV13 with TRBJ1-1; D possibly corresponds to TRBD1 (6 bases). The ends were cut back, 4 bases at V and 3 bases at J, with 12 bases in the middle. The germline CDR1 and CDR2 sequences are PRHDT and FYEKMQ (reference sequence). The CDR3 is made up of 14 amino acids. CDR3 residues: CASSSSGAHTEAFF. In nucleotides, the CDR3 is TGTGCCAGCAGCTCGTCAGGGGCACACACTGAAGCTTTCTTT.

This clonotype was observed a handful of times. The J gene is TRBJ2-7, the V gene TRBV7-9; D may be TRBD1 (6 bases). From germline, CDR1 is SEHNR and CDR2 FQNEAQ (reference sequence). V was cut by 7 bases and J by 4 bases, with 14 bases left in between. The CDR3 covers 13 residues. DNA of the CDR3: TGTGCCAGCAACTCACAGGGCGGATACGAGCAGTACTTC. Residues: CASNSQGGYEQYF.

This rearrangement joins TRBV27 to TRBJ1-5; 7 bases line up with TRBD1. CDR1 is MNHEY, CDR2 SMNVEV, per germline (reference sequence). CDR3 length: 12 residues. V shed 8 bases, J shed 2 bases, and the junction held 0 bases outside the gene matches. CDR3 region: CASGQGNQPQHF. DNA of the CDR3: TGTGCCAGCGGACAGGGCAATCAGCCCCAGCATTTT.

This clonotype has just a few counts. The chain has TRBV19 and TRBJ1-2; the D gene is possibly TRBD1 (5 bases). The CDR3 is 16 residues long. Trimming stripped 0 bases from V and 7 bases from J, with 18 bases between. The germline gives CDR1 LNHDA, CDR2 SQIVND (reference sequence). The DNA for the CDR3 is TGTGCCAGTAGTATAGATCACCCGGGCTACAGGACTGGCTACACCTTC. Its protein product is CASSIDHPGYRTGYTF.